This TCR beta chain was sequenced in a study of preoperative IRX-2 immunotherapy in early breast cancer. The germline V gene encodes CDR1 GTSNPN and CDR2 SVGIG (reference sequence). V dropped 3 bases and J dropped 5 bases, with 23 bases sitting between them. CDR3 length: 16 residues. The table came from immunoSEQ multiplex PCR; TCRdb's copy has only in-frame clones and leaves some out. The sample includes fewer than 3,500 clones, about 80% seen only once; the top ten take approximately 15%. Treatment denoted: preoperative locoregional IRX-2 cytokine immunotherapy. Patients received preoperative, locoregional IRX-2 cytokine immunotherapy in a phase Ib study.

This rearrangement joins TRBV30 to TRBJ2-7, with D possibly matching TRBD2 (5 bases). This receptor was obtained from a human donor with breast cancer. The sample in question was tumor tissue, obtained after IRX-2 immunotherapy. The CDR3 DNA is TGTGCCTGGAGGGCCGCTGAGGGAGTTGGCGCCCACGAGCAGTACTTC. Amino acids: CAWRAAEGVGAHEQYF.